Sequencing of this T cell receptor (beta chain) was carried out in a study of CD8 T cells in ankylosing spondylitis. Study findings and constraints: It was reported that disease-linked clones were significantly enriched in matched ankylosing spondylitis synovial fluid. Ankylosing spondylitis blood appeared to carry a characteristic TCR beta motif of roughly eight highly homologous variants.

Trimming cost V 1 base and J 5 bases, with 18 bases left between them. The CDR3 runs to 15 residues. Germline lookup yields CDR1 DFQATT and CDR2 SNEGSKA (reference sequence). This clonotype occurred a few times. The antigen is not known. Scientists made TCR beta libraries using quantitative 5'-RACE with molecular barcodes. MiXCR was run by TCRdb on the 5' RACE reads, yielding one entry per CDR3 protein. Here the sample spans about 220,000 distinct CDR3 sequences, approximately 24% being singletons. The J gene is TRBJ2-7, the V gene TRBV20-1; D tentatively fits TRBD1 or TRBD2 (5 bases each). Sequencing input: blood, either unsorted or a sorted T cell fraction (not recorded which). This TCR was sampled from a male donor with ankylosing spondylitis or in good health (not recorded which). DNA of the CDR3: TGCAGTGCTAGAGGATTCCCCGGGACCACAGACGAGCAGTACTTC. Its protein product is CSARGFPGTTDEQYF.